This T cell receptor beta chain was documented in a study of blood T cell repertoires in COVID-19. At the level of the study: Specimens from acute and convalescent COVID-19 originated in the United States, Italy and Spain. Nucleic acid was either cDNA or gDNA, and it came from T cells, B-cell-depleted T cells, or PBMCs.

The V gene's germline CDR1 is GTSNPN and CDR2 SVGIG (reference sequence). The CDR3 covers 14 residues. V was trimmed by 1 base and J by 7 bases, leaving 14 bases between them. In the source study's methods: How many nucleated cells were present was estimated from reference gene primer amplification. Assay: immunoSEQ multiplex PCR; the TCRdb copy retains only in-frame clones and omits some. That table furnishes V, J and clone size, whereas the DNA furnished D and trimming. This table has about 120,000 clones, roughly four fifths appearing once. The sequencing sample was made of peripheral blood. This chain joins TRBV30 and TRBJ1-5; no clear D gene. The origin of this receptor is a human donor in a cohort sampled during active COVID-19. CDR3 sequence reads: CAWSAGVGKQPQHF. In DNA, the CDR3 is TGTGCCTGGAGTGCCGGGGTAGGGAAGCAGCCCCAGCATTTT.